This TCR beta chain came from a study of T cells after yellow fever vaccination. Study-wide results and limits: Reappearance after the booster was seen for most primary-vaccination clones, at roughly 96% CD4 and less than 90% CD8.

TCR cDNA, made by 5'RACE template switching, carried an added universal primer site and UMIs. TCRdb re-derived calls from the 5' RACE reads in MiXCR, one entry per CDR3 protein. The profile shows a few hundred thousand distinct CDR3 sequences, around 4% of them singletons. The V gene lost 2 bases and the J gene lost 7 bases, with 12 bases spanning the gap. The CDR3 covers 15 residues. Germline CDR1 is MNHEY and CDR2 is SVGAGI. This clonotype was seen a few times. Its antigen is unidentified. The sequenced sample was PBMCs, obtained on the day of the yellow fever booster vaccination. This receptor was taken from a man younger than 30 who received the YFV17D yellow fever vaccine. This chain connects TRBV6-5 to TRBJ1-6; a weak D match, TRBD1 (5 bases). The CDR3 reads CASSYGAVPNSPLHF. The CDR3 DNA reads as TGTGCCAGCAGTTACGGGGCCGTCCCCAATTCACCCCTCCACTTT.